This T cell receptor (beta chain) stems from a study of T cells in Graves' hyperthyroidism and ophthalmopathy. RNA transcripts yielded amplified TCR beta CDR3 regions. HTBI primers drove first-round RT-PCR of the TCR CDR3. TCRdb ran MiXCR on the multiplex PCR reads and lists one entry per CDR3 protein. The sample lists some 760,000 distinct CDR3 sequences; 12% to 15% were seen once. Points from the study as a whole: In blood, most of the thyroid clonotypes expanded above 0.001 were also present.

This clonotype was observed a few times. The antigen remains undetermined. The sequence derives from a woman aged 18 to 35 with Graves' hyperthyroidism. The material sequenced was blood.

In DNA, the CDR3 is TGTGCCTGGAGTGTACGACGCGCGGGGTTAGTCTATGGCTACACCTTC. This gives the protein CAWSVRRAGLVYGYTF. The V and J genes are TRBV30 and TRBJ1-2, with D unclear. The CDR3 length is 16 residues. Germline V gene data show CDR1 as GTSNPN and CDR2 as SVGIG (reference sequence). With 0 bases removed from V and 4 bases from J, the gap between germline ends came to 18 bases.